These 2 T cell receptor beta chains were all obtained from the same sample, sequenced in a study of CD8 T cells in Susac syndrome. Random hexamers primed reverse transcription of 0.5 to 1 ug RNA. TCRdb re-analysed the immunoSEQ multiplex PCR reads in MiXCR, keeping a single row per CDR3 protein. Of 160,000 or so distinct CDR3 sequences in the sample, nearly 97% were seen once. The sequencing sample was made of CD8+ T cells from PBMCs. The receptors stem from a human donor with multiple sclerosis.

This clonotype has just one count. The V gene is TRBV12-3 or TRBV12-4, the J gene TRBJ1-1, with D unresolved. Trimming cost V 4 bases and J 0 bases, with 9 bases left between them. The length of the CDR3 is 14 residues. CDR3 in DNA: TGTGCCAGCAGTTACAGCGGCTTGAACACTGAAGCTTTCTTT. Protein: CASSYSGLNTEAFF.

This chain connects TRBV12-3 or TRBV12-4 to TRBJ2-5; no reliable D call. Trimming stripped 7 bases from V and 5 bases from J, with 8 bases between. The length of the CDR3 is 11 residues. CDR3 in DNA: TGTGCCAGCACCCATGCGGAGACCCAGTACTTC. Its protein is CASTHAETQYF.